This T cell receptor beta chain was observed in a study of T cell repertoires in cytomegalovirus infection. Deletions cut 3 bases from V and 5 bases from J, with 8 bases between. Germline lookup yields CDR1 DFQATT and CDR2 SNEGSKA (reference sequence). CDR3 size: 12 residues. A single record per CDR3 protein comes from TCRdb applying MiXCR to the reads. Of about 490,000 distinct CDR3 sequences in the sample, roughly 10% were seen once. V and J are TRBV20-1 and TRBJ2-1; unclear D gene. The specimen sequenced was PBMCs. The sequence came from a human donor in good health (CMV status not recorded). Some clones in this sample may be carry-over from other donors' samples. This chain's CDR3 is CSARLRDNEQFF. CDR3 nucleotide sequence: TGCAGTGCTAGGCTCAGAGACAATGAGCAGTTCTTC.